This T cell receptor beta chain was retrieved from a study of T cells expressing NK-cell markers. Study summary: From sorted CD3+CD56+NKG2C+, CD3+CD56+NKG2C- and CD3+CD56-NKG2C+ T cells came the TCR beta repertoires. Study outcomes and limitations: Dominant NKG2C+ clonotypes in a handful of donors made up roughly 1.0-7.0% of CD8+ T cells.

TCRdb reprocessed the 5' RACE reads, keeping one entry per CDR3 protein, no DNA. The sample table includes fewer than 200,000 distinct CDR3 sequences. This CDR3 spans 16 amino acids. Germline CDR1 SGDLS, CDR2 YYNGEE. Turning to this clonotype: Its antigen remains unknown.

V and J are TRBV9 and TRBJ2-3; the D call of TRBD1 rests on TCRdb alone, since no DNA is present to check it. This clonotype originated in a woman aged 18 to 69 in good health. Sequenced material: blood T cells: a sorted CD56 or NKG2C T cell subset, CD4+ or CD8+ T cells, or bulk PBMC T cells (not recorded which). The CDR3 loop reads CASSVSDRVLTDTQYF.